This T cell receptor (beta chain) was documented in a study of T-cell reconstitution after alpha-beta-depleted transplantation in children. Trimming removed 5 bases at V and 0 bases at J, with 15 bases between. The CDR3 length is 16 residues. Germline assignment: CDR1 SEHNR and CDR2 FQNEAQ (reference sequence). For TCRbeta, the library was prepared with unique molecular identifiers. TCRdb analysed the PCR reads with MiXCR anew, one entry per CDR3 protein. The sample contains about 540,000 distinct CDR3 sequences, approximately 16% of which appear only once. V is TRBV7-9 and J is TRBJ2-3, with a weak D call TRBD2 (6 bases). The TCR comes from a human donor who donated a stem cell graft to a child with acute lymphoblastic leukemia. The sequenced sample was PBMCs from the stem cell graft donor, obtained from the stem cell graft. For the CDR3, the DNA is TGTGCCAGCAGCCAAGTACGGGGGTCGAGCACAGATACGCAGTATTTT. Its protein product is CASSQVRGSSTDTQYF. Filled out from reference TRBV7-9 and TRBJ2-3, the complete variable domain reads DTGVSQNPRHKITKRGQNVTFRCDPISEHNRLYWYRQTLGQGPEFLTYFQNEAQLEKSRLLSDRFSAERPKGSFSTLEIQRTEQGDSAMYLCASSQVRGSSTDTQYFGPGTRLTVL.